This TCR beta chain was profiled in a study of cytomegalovirus exposure and HLA in healthy donors. Study context: It was reported in a later analysis that the same platform had been used for the roughly 110 validation repertoires as for the 666 first-cohort repertoires.

Study-level points and caveats: Many donors shared some public TCRs, even though most TCR sequences were rare. Researchers reported that a few CMV-associated chains were confirmed in vitro as CMV antigen-specific.

The protocol was immunoSEQ multiplex PCR, while the TCRdb copy is restricted to in-frame clones and leaves out a portion. Of about 78,000 clones in the sample, roughly 95% were seen once. About this clone: Its specificity is unknown.

The germline CDR1 and CDR2 sequences are SGHDN and FVKESK. This CDR3 spans 16 amino acids. With 1 base clipped from V and 3 bases from J, the junction kept 6 bases outside the gene matches. V usage is TRBV14 and J usage is TRBJ2-7; 10 nucleotides line up with TRBD2. The sequence was collected from a man between 18 and 35 years old in good health and CMV-seropositive. The sequencing input was PBMCs. The CDR3 bases are TGTGCCAGCAGCCAAGGGACTAGCGGTCGGAACTACGAGCAGTACTTC. It encodes CASSQGTSGRNYEQYF.